The source of this T cell receptor beta chain is a study of T cell repertoires in cytomegalovirus infection. The overall study: Public TCR beta signatures marked donors with CMV infection and the matching HLA. Broader study findings: The ex vivo response showed dominance by HLA-C-restricted CMV-specific TCR beta clonotypes. Cumulative frequency of public TCR beta families picked out carriers of CMV plus the relevant HLA.

Only a few counts were recorded for this clonotype. Its antigen is as yet unknown. TCRdb re-called the reads with MiXCR, one entry per CDR3 protein. The table records about 740,000 distinct CDR3 sequences, roughly a third of them present only once. The CDR3 extends over 12 amino acids. The V and J ends lost 5 bases and 4 bases respectively, with 8 bases between them. CDR1 is LGHDT, CDR2 YNNKEL, per germline (reference sequence). What was sequenced was PBMCs. The J gene is TRBJ1-2, the V gene TRBV3-1, with D possibly being TRBD1 (5 bases). This receptor was taken from a human donor in good health (CMV status not recorded). Some clones in this sample may be carry-over from other donors' samples. CDR3 sequence (DNA): TGTGCCAGCAGCGACGGGACCTATGGCTACACCTTC. Residues: CASSDGTYGYTF.